These T cell receptor beta chains were read from a single sample in a study of cytomegalovirus exposure and HLA in healthy donors. Libraries were prepared by immunoSEQ multiplex PCR; TCRdb keeps only in-frame clonotypes and omits some of them. Among about 120,000 clones, more than 75% were seen once, and the ten largest hold roughly 1.9%. Material: PBMCs. Receptors were obtained from a woman in her twenties or thirties in good health and CMV-seronegative. CDR3s include the opening cysteine and the closing phenylalanine or tryptophan. D genes are given only for firm matches. Size tells how often a clone was seen (once, few, many) or the class of an expanded clone, and some rows leave it out.

j_gene | v_gene | abundance | d_gene | CDR3nt | CDR3aa
TRBJ2-2 | TRBV5-1 | - | - | TGCGCCAGCAGCCTCTACAACGGCCCAGGGACCGGGGAGCTGTTTTTT | CASSLYNGPGTGELFF
TRBJ1-6 | TRBV5-4 | - | - | TGTGCCAGCAGCTTTCTAAATTCACCCCTCCACTTT | CASSFLNSPLHF
TRBJ2-5 | TRBV30 | - | TRBD2 | TGTGCCTGGAGTGTACTTGGGACTAGCGAAGAGACCCAGTACTTC | CAWSVLGTSEETQYF
TRBJ1-3 | TRBV19 | - | - | TGTGCCAGTAGTATACGGAGGGACTCTGGAAACACCATATATTTT | CASSIRRDSGNTIYF
TRBJ1-2 | TRBV5-1 | - | TRBD1 | TGCGCCAGCAGTTTACCGGGGACAGGGGTTGGCTACACCTTC | CASSLPGTGVGYTF
TRBJ2-2 | TRBV2 | - | - | TGTGCCAGCAGTGAACGGGGGGAGCTGTTTTTT | CASSERGELFF
TRBJ1-1 | TRBV6-5 | - | - | TGTGCCAGCAGTTACTCTAGACTGCCGAACACTGAAGCTTTCTTT | CASSYSRLPNTEAFF
TRBJ1-5 | TRBV30 | - | - | TGTGCCTGGAGTCAGGGGAAAAATCAGCCCCAGCATTTT | CAWSQGKNQPQHF
TRBJ1-3 | TRBV18 | - | - | TGTGCCAGCTCACCCGGAGTCCTGCTATCCGGAAACACCATATATTTT | CASSPGVLLSGNTIYF
TRBJ1-3 | TRBV7-9 | - | TRBD1 | TGTGCCAGCAGCTTGCAAACGACAGGGACTGGAAACACCATATATTTT | CASSLQTTGTGNTIYF
TRBJ1-2 | TRBV7-9 | few | - | TGTGCCAGCAGCTTACAGGGTATGCGTGTTCAGGGTTTAGACTATGGCTACACCTTC | CASSLQGMRVQGLDYGYTF
TRBJ1-6 | TRBV7-2 | few | - | TGTGCCAGCAGCCCTGGGAGTACCTATAATTCACCCCTCCACTTT | CASSPGSTYNSPLHF
TRBJ2-3 | TRBV7-2 | - | TRBD2 | TGTGCCAGCAGCTTAACACCGGGACTAGCGGGGGGGAACACAGATACGCAGTATTTT | CASSLTPGLAGGNTDTQYF
TRBJ2-7 | TRBV5-1 | once | TRBD2 | TGCGCCAGCAGAAGGGACTACCTGGCGAACGAGCAGTACTTC | CASRRDYLANEQYF
TRBJ2-5 | TRBV5-1 | - | TRBD2 | TGCGCCAGCAGCCCGCTAGCGGGTGGAGAGACCCAGTACTTC | CASSPLAGGETQYF
TRBJ2-2 | TRBV5-1 | - | TRBD2 | TGCGCCAGCAGCTCCGCGGGGGACACCGGGGAGCTGTTTTTT | CASSSAGDTGELFF
TRBJ2-7 | TRBV6-1 | - | - | TGTGCCAGCAGTGAATACAGGGAAAGGGTCGAGCAGTACTTC | CASSEYRERVEQYF
TRBJ2-1 | TRBV2 | - | - | TGTGCCAGCAGTGAAGGCAGCTACAATGAGCAGTTCTTC | CASSEGSYNEQFF
TRBJ1-3 | TRBV7-9 | - | TRBD1 | TGTGCCAGCAGCTTAGCTCTAACAGGGGCTGGAAACACCATATATTTT | CASSLALTGAGNTIYF
TRBJ2-5 | TRBV10-2 | few | - | TGCGCCAGCAGTGACGGAGAGACCCAGTACTTC | CASSDGETQYF
TRBJ1-6 | TRBV28 | - | - | TGTGCCAGCAGTCCGACCCGGCGGCGTTCACCCCTCCACTTT | CASSPTRRRSPLHF
TRBJ2-3 | TRBV27 | - | TRBD1 | TGTGCCAGCAGTTTATGGATGGGACAGGGGGAAAGAGATACGCAGTATTTT | CASSLWMGQGERDTQYF
TRBJ1-2 | TRBV6-1 | - | TRBD1 | TGTGCCAGCAGCTCGGGACAGGGTATGGTCGATGGCTACACCTTC | CASSSGQGMVDGYTF
TRBJ2-2 | TRBV5-6 | few | TRBD1 | TGTGCCAGCAGCTGGGAGACAGGGGCGGGCACCGGGGAGCTGTTTTTT | CASSWETGAGTGELFF
TRBJ2-2 | TRBV9 | - | TRBD2 | TGTGCCAGCAGCGTAGGGACTAGCGGGGGGGCCTACACCGGGGAGCTGTTTTTT | CASSVGTSGGAYTGELFF
TRBJ2-5 | TRBV5-5 | - | - | TGTGCCAGCTCTGGGGGCATAGTGGAGACCCAGTACTTC | CASSGGIVETQYF
TRBJ1-2 | TRBV10-2 | - | TRBD1 | TGCGCCAGCAGAGGGGGTCAGGGGGGACGGAGCTACACCTTC | CASRGGQGGRSYTF
TRBJ2-5 | TRBV6-5 | - | TRBD2 | TGTGCCAGCAGAAAGCGGGGGGGTCGGGAGACCCAGTACTTC | CASRKRGGRETQYF
TRBJ1-4 | TRBV6-6 | - | - | TGTGCCAGCACCCGGGGGGCCGCGACAACTAATGAAAAACTGTTTTTT | CASTRGAATTNEKLFF
TRBJ2-3 | TRBV29-1 | - | TRBD2 | TGCAGCGTGGTGGGGACTAGCGGGGGCACAGATACGCAGTATTTT | CSVVGTSGGTDTQYF
TRBJ1-6 | TRBV11-3 | - | TRBD1 | TGTGCCAGCAGCTCGGACAGGGGGAATAATTCACCCCTCCACTTT | CASSSDRGNNSPLHF
TRBJ2-3 | TRBV6-6 | - | TRBD2 | TGTGCCAGCAAGGCGGGGGACACAGATACGCAGTATTTT | CASKAGDTDTQYF
TRBJ2-5 | TRBV19 | - | TRBD1 | TGTGCCAGTAGTAGGGACAGGGGACAGGAGACCCAGTACTTC | CASSRDRGQETQYF
TRBJ2-7 | TRBV14 | once | TRBD2 | TGTGCCAGCAGCCAAGGGGGACTAGGCCTCTACGAGCAGTACTTC | CASSQGGLGLYEQYF
TRBJ2-3 | TRBV10-1 | - | TRBD2 | TGCGCCAGCAGTGTCCTGACTAGCGGGGGGCCCCTTAGCACAGATACGCAGTATTTT | CASSVLTSGGPLSTDTQYF
TRBJ1-2 | TRBV7-2 | - | TRBD1 | TGTGCCAGCAGCACCGGGACAGGGGACTATGGCTACACCTTC | CASSTGTGDYGYTF
TRBJ2-1 | TRBV7-9 | - | TRBD1 | TGTGCCAGCAGTTTTCTCGACAGGGGGCGAAGAAGCTACAATGAGCAGTTCTTC | CASSFLDRGRRSYNEQFF
TRBJ2-7 | TRBV15 | once | - | TGTGCCACCAGCACAGGGTCTCGGAACGAGCAGTACTTC | CATSTGSRNEQYF
TRBJ1-4 | TRBV30 | - | - | TGTGCCTGGAGTGGGGCCCTCCCGGGGGTTAATGAAAAACTGTTTTTT | CAWSGALPGVNEKLFF